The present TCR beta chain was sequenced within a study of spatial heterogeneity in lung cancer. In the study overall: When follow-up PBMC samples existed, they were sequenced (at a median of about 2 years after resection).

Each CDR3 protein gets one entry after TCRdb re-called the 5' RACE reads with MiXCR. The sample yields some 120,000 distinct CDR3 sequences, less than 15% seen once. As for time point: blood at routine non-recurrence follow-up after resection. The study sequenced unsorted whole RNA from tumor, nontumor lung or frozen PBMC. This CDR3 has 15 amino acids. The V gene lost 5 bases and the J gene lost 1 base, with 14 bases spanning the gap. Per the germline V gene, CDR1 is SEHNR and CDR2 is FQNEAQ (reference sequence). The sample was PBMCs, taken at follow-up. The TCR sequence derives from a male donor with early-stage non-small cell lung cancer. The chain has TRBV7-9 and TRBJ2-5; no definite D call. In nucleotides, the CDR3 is TGTGCCAGCAGCCCCAGGTTTCTTACCCAAGAGACCCAGTACTTC. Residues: CASSPRFLTQETQYF.